A selection of T cell receptor beta chains follows, all from one sample in a study of chemoradiotherapy in HPV16-positive cancers. Profiling relied on immunoSEQ multiplex PCR, and the TCRdb table lists in-frame clones only, not all of them. Seen here are roughly 4,700 clones, about nine tenths observed once, and the top ten hold over 2.5%. The starting material was tumor tissue, obtained from a patient who underwent chemoradiotherapy. The receptors shown here come from a human donor with HPV-associated anogenital cancer. CDR3s include the opening cysteine and the closing phenylalanine or tryptophan. A D gene is named only where the DNA matches it firmly. The size of a clone is reported for some rows only, either as once, few or many, or as a class for expanded clones.

>NA|TRBD2|TRBJ2-3|TRBV9
CASSVDSGRTSHDTQYF
TGTGCCAGCAGCGTAGATAGTGGCCGGACTAGCCACGATACGCAGTATTTT
>NA|TRBD1|TRBJ2-3|TRBV18
CASLPGQGAEDTQYF
TGTGCCAGTTTGCCGGGACAGGGGGCTGAAGATACGCAGTATTTT
>NA|TRBD1|TRBJ2-3|TRBV2
CASSEDREPDTQYF
TGTGCCAGCAGTGAGGACAGGGAACCAGATACGCAGTATTTT
>once|NA|TRBJ1-2|TRBV19
CASSIETGSGYTF
TGTGCCAGTAGTATAGAGACTGGTAGTGGCTACACCTTC
>NA|NA|TRBJ1-6|TRBV28
CASNHRGDYLHF
TGTGCCAGCAATCACCGGGGGGACTACCTCCACTTT
>few|NA|TRBJ2-2|TRBV11-3
CASSSGRQNTGELFF
TGTGCCAGCAGCTCGGGACGTCAGAACACCGGGGAGCTGTTTTTT
>once|NA|TRBJ2-7|TRBV2
CASSEDGSSYEQYF
TGTGCCAGCAGTGAAGACGGTAGCTCCTACGAGCAGTACTTC
>few|NA|TRBJ1-5|TRBV6-6
CASSYGQGNQPQHF
TGTGCCAGCAGTTACGGGCAAGGCAATCAGCCCCAGCATTTT
>once|TRBD2|TRBJ2-3|TRBV29-1
CSVEGLAGGRNTQYF
TGCAGCGTTGAGGGTTTAGCGGGAGGGCGAAATACGCAGTATTTT
>NA|NA|TRBJ2-5|TRBV7-8
CASSRDQETQYF
TGTGCCAGCAGTAGGGACCAAGAGACCCAGTACTTC
>NA|TRBD1|TRBJ2-1|TRBV5-4
CASSLRGQGAHNEQFF
TGTGCCAGCAGCCTTAGGGGACAGGGGGCCCACAATGAGCAGTTCTTC
>NA|NA|TRBJ1-2|TRBV7-2
CASSLSSYYGYTF
TGTGCCAGCAGCTTATCGAGCTACTATGGCTACACCTTC
>NA|NA|TRBJ1-5|TRBV6-6
CASSLGLTSNQPQHF
TGTGCCAGCAGTTTGGGACTGACTAGCAATCAGCCCCAGCATTTT
>NA|NA|TRBJ2-3|TRBV19
CASSIRNGDLTDTQYF
TGTGCCAGTAGTATACGCAACGGAGACCTCACAGATACGCAGTATTTT
>once|NA|TRBJ2-1|TRBV5-1
CASSLTYPEIRDNEQFF
TGCGCCAGCAGCTTGACATATCCGGAGATCAGGGACAATGAGCAGTTCTTC
>few|NA|TRBJ2-5|TRBV6-5
CASSPTGAQETQYF
TGTGCCAGCAGTCCGACGGGGGCGCAAGAGACCCAGTACTTC
>NA|TRBD1|TRBJ1-1|TRBV11-2
CASGTGFTEAFF
TGTGCCAGCGGGACAGGGTTCACTGAAGCTTTCTTT
>NA|TRBD1|TRBJ2-5|TRBV18
CASSPTGGSRETQYF
TGTGCCAGCTCACCAACAGGGGGCTCCCGGGAGACCCAGTACTTC
>NA|TRBD2|TRBJ2-1|TRBV29-1
CSVEDPGLSVGEQFF
TGCAGCGTTGAAGACCCGGGACTAAGTGTCGGTGAGCAGTTCTTC
>NA|NA|TRBJ1-2|TRBV19
CASSNPSRGRDGYTF
TGTGCCAGTAGTAATCCCTCGCGGGGTCGGGATGGCTACACCTTC
>NA|TRBD1|TRBJ1-2|TRBV6-1
CASSDWQGASGYTF
TGTGCCAGCAGTGATTGGCAGGGGGCTTCGGGCTACACCTTC
>NA|TRBD1|TRBJ1-6|TRBV4-2
CASSQDKGTVNSPLHF
TGTGCCAGCAGCCAAGATAAAGGGACAGTTAATTCACCCCTCCACTTT
>NA|TRBD1|TRBJ1-3|TRBV5-1
CASSLGTAGNTIYF
TGCGCCAGCAGCCTCGGGACAGCTGGAAACACCATATATTTT
>NA|NA|TRBJ2-3|TRBV7-9
CASSLSGRGDRHTDTQYF
TGTGCCAGCAGCTTAAGTGGCCGCGGAGACAGACACACAGATACGCAGTATTTT
>NA|NA|TRBJ2-3|TRBV11-2
CASSPPGGMTDTQYF
TGTGCCAGCAGCCCCCCCGGGGGCATGACAGATACGCAGTATTTT
>NA|NA|TRBJ2-2|TRBV28
CASHLGGDTGELFF
TGTGCCAGCCATTTAGGGGGGGATACCGGGGAGCTGTTTTTT
>NA|TRBD1|TRBJ2-6|TRBV7-2
CASSPGTGNSGANVLTF
TGTGCCAGCAGCCCTGGGACAGGAAACTCTGGGGCCAACGTCCTGACTTTC